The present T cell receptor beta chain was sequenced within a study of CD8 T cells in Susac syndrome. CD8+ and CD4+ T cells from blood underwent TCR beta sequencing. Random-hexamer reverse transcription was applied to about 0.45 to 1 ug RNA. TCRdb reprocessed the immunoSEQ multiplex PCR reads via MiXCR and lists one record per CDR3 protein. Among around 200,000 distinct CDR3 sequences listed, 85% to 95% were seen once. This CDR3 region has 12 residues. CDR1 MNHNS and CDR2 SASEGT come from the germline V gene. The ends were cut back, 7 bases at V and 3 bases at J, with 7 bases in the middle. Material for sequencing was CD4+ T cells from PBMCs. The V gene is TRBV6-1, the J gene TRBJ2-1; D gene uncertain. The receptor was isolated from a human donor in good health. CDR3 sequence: CASKAFYNEQFF. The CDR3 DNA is TGTGCCAGCAAAGCCTTCTACAATGAGCAGTTCTTC.